This TCR beta chain was documented in a study of beta chain features in type 1 diabetes. Findings and caveats of the study: PCR may have favored shorter templates equally in patients and controls. In the patient group, naive, central memory and Treg TCRB repertoires seemed more alike than in the healthy donor group. Type 1 diabetes patients had TCRB CDR3s that were shorter (moderately but significantly so) in all four CD4+ subsets.

Averaging approximately 0.11 L, one heparinised blood draw came from each individual donor. This CDR3 contains 13 residues. Trimming removed 1 base at V and 6 bases at J, with 7 bases between. The germline gives CDR1 MGHRA, CDR2 YSYEKL. About this clone: Its antigen is not known.

Of the isolated RNA, all was reverse transcribed, and so the sequenced material was expressed TCRB transcripts. Repertoires were generated with immunoSEQ multiplex PCR, while TCRdb's copy carries only in-frame clones and drops some. The top ten hold about 0.097% of the sample, which has about 620,000 clones, around 16% seen once. The chain joins TRBV4-1 to TRBJ2-1; D is unresolved. The sequenced sample consisted of naive CD4+ T cells from blood. This TCR derives from a man in his late teens or twenties in good health. The CDR3 reads CASSQAGSNEQFF. CDR3 nucleotide sequence: TGCGCCAGCAGCCAAGCGGGCTCCAATGAGCAGTTCTTC.